This T cell receptor (beta chain) was identified in a study of cytomegalovirus exposure and HLA in healthy donors. Study in general: An early release of data contained roughly 86 million unique TCRs, which came from HLA-typed donors.

General study results and limits: A later analysis reportedly found fewer N-insertions in an Asian-associated ancestry cluster than the roughly 670-donor mean. Most TCR sequences were seen very rarely across donors, but some public TCRs occurred in many.

As regards this clone: What it binds is unknown.

Researchers ran the PCR with 60 Vbeta and 13 Jbeta primers. Original processing methods: Later, an analysis found approximately 80 million unique TCR beta chains, and roughly 10 million of these were shared. The assay was immunoSEQ multiplex PCR, and TCRdb's table has in-frame clones only and misses some. V, J and clone size were drawn from that table, and D and trimming were deduced from the DNA. The sample consists of around 92,000 clones, 80% of them appearing once. V gave up 5 bases and J gave up 3 bases; unmatched junction bases: 6. CDR3 length equals 14 residues. Germline CDR1 MNHEY, CDR2 SVGAGI.

This rearrangement joins TRBV6-5 to TRBJ2-7; 8 nucleotides align to TRBD1. Sequenced material: PBMCs. This TCR came from a man between 18 and 35 years old in good health and CMV-seronegative. CDR3 sequence (DNA): TGTGCCAGCAGTGCCTCCGGGACAGGCTACGAGCAGTACTTC. Translating it yields CASSASGTGYEQYF.